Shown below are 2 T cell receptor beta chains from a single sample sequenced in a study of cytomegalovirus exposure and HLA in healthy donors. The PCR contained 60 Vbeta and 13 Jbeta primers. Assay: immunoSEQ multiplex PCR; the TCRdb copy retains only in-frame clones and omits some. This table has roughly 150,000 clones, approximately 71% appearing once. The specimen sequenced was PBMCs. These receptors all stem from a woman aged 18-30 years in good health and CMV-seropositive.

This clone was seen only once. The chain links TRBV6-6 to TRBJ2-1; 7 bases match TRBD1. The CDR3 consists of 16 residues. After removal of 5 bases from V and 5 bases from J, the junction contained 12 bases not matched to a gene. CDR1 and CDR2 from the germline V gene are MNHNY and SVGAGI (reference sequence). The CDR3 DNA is TGTGCCAGCAGTCCAAACAGGGGAACCGCCAACAATGAGCAGTTCTTC. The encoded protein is CASSPNRGTANNEQFF.

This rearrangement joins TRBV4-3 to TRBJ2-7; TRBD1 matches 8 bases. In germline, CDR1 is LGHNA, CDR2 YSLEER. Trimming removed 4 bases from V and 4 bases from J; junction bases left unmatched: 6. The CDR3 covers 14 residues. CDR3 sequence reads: CASSPGQGRYEQYF. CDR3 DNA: TGCGCCAGCAGCCCAGGACAGGGTAGGTACGAGCAGTACTTC.